These T cell receptor beta chains were read from a single sample in a study of T cell responses to AZD1222 COVID-19 vaccine. Repertoires were generated with immunoSEQ multiplex PCR, while TCRdb's copy carries only in-frame clones and drops some. Of roughly 150,000 clones in the sample, about 91% are singletons; the top ten hold approximately 3.8%. The sequencing used peripheral blood, collected 28 days after the second AZD1222 dose. These receptor sequences come from an adult who received the AZD1222 COVID-19 vaccine. The CDR3 runs from the conserved cysteine through the conserved F or W. Fields, in order: D gene, J gene, V gene, clone size, CDR3 DNA, CDR3 protein. A D gene is named only where the DNA matches it firmly. Expanded clones get a size class; other rows say once, few or many, or leave the size out.

- TRBJ1-1 TRBV19 - TGTGCCAGTAGCGGGGCCCGGGGCACTGAAGCTTTCTTT CASSGARGTEAFF
- TRBJ2-7 TRBV6-5 - TGTGCCAGCAGACCTATTGACGAGCAGTACTTC CASRPIDEQYF
TRBD1 TRBJ2-7 TRBV24-1 - TGTGCCACCAGTGATTCGACAGGGGCGTCCTACGAGCAGTACTTC CATSDSTGASYEQYF
- TRBJ2-7 TRBV6-5 - TGTGCCAGCGTAAGCTCCTACGAGCAGTACTTC CASVSSYEQYF
- TRBJ1-6 TRBV3-1/TRBV3-2 - TGTGCCAGCAGCCAAGTTCTGGAAAATTCACCCCTCCACTTT CASSQVLENSPLHF
- TRBJ2-7 TRBV3-1/TRBV3-2 - TGTGCCAGCAGCCAAGGGCAGCCCTACGAGCAGTACTTC CASSQGQPYEQYF
- TRBJ1-1 TRBV3-1/TRBV3-2 few TGTGCCAGCAGCCAGGGGGGCTGGACCACTGAAGCTTTCTTT CASSQGGWTTEAFF
- TRBJ1-5 TRBV15 - TGTGCCACCAGACTTAGCAATCAGCCCCAGCATTTT CATRLSNQPQHF
- TRBJ1-2 TRBV3-1/TRBV3-2 - TGTGCCAGCAGCCAAGATTTCAGGGTGGATGGCTACACCTTC CASSQDFRVDGYTF
- TRBJ2-2 TRBV3-1/TRBV3-2 - TGTGCCAGCAGCCAAGTTTCTAGCTCATCCGGGGAGCTGTTTTTT CASSQVSSSSGELFF
TRBD1 TRBJ1-2 TRBV24-1 - TGTGCCACCAGTGATGGGGGACAGGGCTACGGCTACACCTTC CATSDGGQGYGYTF
- TRBJ1-1 TRBV9 - TGTGCCAGCAGAAAACAGGGTGAAAACACTGAAGCTTTCTTT CASRKQGENTEAFF
TRBD2 TRBJ2-1 TRBV11-2 - TGTGCCAGCAGCTTAGGACTAGCGGGAGACTACAATGAGCAGTTCTTC CASSLGLAGDYNEQFF
- TRBJ2-2 TRBV9 - TGTGCCAGCAGCGTAGCGCCCAACACCGGGGAGCTGTTTTTT CASSVAPNTGELFF
- TRBJ1-5 TRBV12-3/TRBV12-4 - TGTGCCAGCAGCCTGAGGGGGGTGGGGCCCCAGCATTTT CASSLRGVGPQHF
- TRBJ1-1 TRBV27 - TGTGCCAGCAGTTTTTGGGGGGGCGCTTTCTTT CASSFWGGAFF
- TRBJ1-1 TRBV30 - TGTGCCTGGAGAAGGGTATCTAGCTGGACACTGAACACTGAAGCTTTCTTT CAWRRVSSWTLNTEAFF
TRBD1 TRBJ1-2 TRBV9 - TGTGCCAGCAGCACATCCAGGACAGGGGGGAACTATGGCTACACCTTC CASSTSRTGGNYGYTF
- TRBJ1-4 TRBV6-5 - TGTGCCAGCAGGAGGGACCAGGGAAATGAAAAACTGTTTTTT CASRRDQGNEKLFF
- TRBJ1-2 TRBV6-4 - TGTGCCAGCAGTTCCTCAGGAGGGTATGGCTACACCTTC CASSSSGGYGYTF
- TRBJ1-1 TRBV28 - TGTGCCAGCAGTTTATACGGCTTCACCTACACTGAAGCTTTCTTT CASSLYGFTYTEAFF
TRBD1 TRBJ1-2 TRBV25-1 - TGTGCCAGTAGGGACAGGCCGGGGGGTGGCTACACCTTC CASRDRPGGGYTF
TRBD2 TRBJ2-7 TRBV27 - TGTGCCAGTGCCGGGACTAGCTCCTACGAGCAGTACTTC CASAGTSSYEQYF
- TRBJ2-2 TRBV5-8 - TGTGCCAGCAGCTTGGGCAGGGTCGTGACCGGGGAGCTGTTTTTT CASSLGRVVTGELFF
- TRBJ1-4 TRBV18 once TGTGCCAGCTCACCAAGGCAGGGACACGAAAAACTGTTTTTT CASSPRQGHEKLFF
- TRBJ1-2 TRBV18 - TGTGCCAGCTCACGAGGGGATATACAGGGCTACACCTTC CASSRGDIQGYTF
- TRBJ1-1 TRBV4-1 once TGCGCCAGCTCCCGGGGCGGACTGATGAACACTGAAGCTTTCTTT CASSRGGLMNTEAFF
- TRBJ2-1 TRBV30 - TGTGCCTGGAGTGTTATCGGGGGGCGGAATGAGCAGTTCTTC CAWSVIGGRNEQFF
TRBD1 TRBJ1-3 TRBV19 - TGTGCCAGTAGTATTGGGACAGGGGTTGGCAACACCATATATTTT CASSIGTGVGNTIYF
TRBD2 TRBJ2-1 TRBV9 once TGTGCCAGCAGCTCCAGGACTAGTCTCAATGAGCAGTTCTTC CASSSRTSLNEQFF
- TRBJ1-5 TRBV19 - TGTGCCAGTAGTCCCCCGCCCCTCGGCGGTCAGCCCCAGCATTTT CASSPPPLGGQPQHF
TRBD1 TRBJ1-2 TRBV30 - TGTGCCTGGAGTACCGGACAGGGCTATGGCTACACCTTC CAWSTGQGYGYTF
TRBD2 TRBJ2-5 TRBV2 - TGTGCCAGCGCCGGGACTAGCGGGGGGGTAACTGAAGAGACCCAGTACTTC CASAGTSGGVTEETQYF
- TRBJ1-2 TRBV6-5 - TGTGCCCACGGGGATCCTAACTATGGCTACACCTTC CAHGDPNYGYTF
TRBD1 TRBJ1-2 TRBV19 - TGTGCCAGTAGACTGGACAGGGCGAGTGGCTACACCTTC CASRLDRASGYTF
TRBD1 TRBJ1-3 TRBV10-3 - TGTGCCATCAGTGAGGGGACAGCGGGCTCTGGAAACACCATATATTTT CAISEGTAGSGNTIYF
- TRBJ2-7 TRBV3-1/TRBV3-2 once TGTGCCAGCAGCCATCCCAAATCCTACGAGCAGTACTTC CASSHPKSYEQYF
- TRBJ2-1 TRBV28 - TGTGCCAGCAGTTTATGGTACAATGAGCAGTTCTTC CASSLWYNEQFF
TRBD2 TRBJ2-7 TRBV7-2 - TGTGCCAGCAGCTTACTAGCGGGAGAGTTCTACGAGCAGTACTTC CASSLLAGEFYEQYF
- TRBJ1-3 TRBV6-5 - TGTGCCAGCAGTTACTCCGGGACTGGAAACACCATATATTTT CASSYSGTGNTIYF
TRBD2 TRBJ2-7 TRBV7-7 - TGTGCTAGCAGCCCCCAGCAAGAGGGAGGGTACGAGCAGTACTTC CASSPQQEGGYEQYF
- TRBJ2-3 TRBV18 - TGTGCCAGCTCACCCGAGGTCACAGATACGCAGTATTTT CASSPEVTDTQYF
TRBD1 TRBJ1-5 TRBV5-6 - TGTGCCAGCAGCTTGGGAGGGACAGGGAGTGGAAATCAGCCCCAGCATTTT CASSLGGTGSGNQPQHF
TRBD2 TRBJ2-7 TRBV6-2/TRBV6-3 - TGTGCCAGCAGTGACGGACTAGCGGCCACCTACGAGCAGTACTTC CASSDGLAATYEQYF
- TRBJ1-2 TRBV20-1 - TGCAGTGCTAGTCAGGGCCAAACTAACTATGGCTACACCTTC CSASQGQTNYGYTF
- TRBJ1-1 TRBV7-6 - TGTGCCAGCAGCTTAGCAGGGGGTACGATGAACACTGAAGCTTTCTTT CASSLAGGTMNTEAFF
TRBD2 TRBJ2-3 TRBV25-1 - TGTGCCAGCAGTGAATATGGGACTAGCTGGACAGATACGCAGTATTTT CASSEYGTSWTDTQYF
TRBD1 TRBJ2-7 TRBV30 once TGTGCCTGGACAATGTGGGACAGGGGATTGTACGAGCAGTACTTC CAWTMWDRGLYEQYF
TRBD2 TRBJ2-7 TRBV7-2 - TGTGCCAGCAGCTTCGGGACCGGGGGGGGGTTTTACGAGCAGTACTTC CASSFGTGGGFYEQYF
- TRBJ2-7 TRBV5-5 - TGTGCCAGCAGACTTGAACAGACCTACGAGCAGTACTTC CASRLEQTYEQYF
TRBD1 TRBJ1-2 TRBV6-5 - TGTGCCAGCAGTTACTCTGGGACAGAAAACTATGGCTACACCTTC CASSYSGTENYGYTF
TRBD1 TRBJ1-1 TRBV18 few TGTGCCAGCTCACCCTCGACAGGGGGTGAGTACACTGAAGCTTTCTTT CASSPSTGGEYTEAFF
- TRBJ2-5 TRBV25-1 - TGTGCCAGCAGTGGTGGTTCGACCCAGTACTTC CASSGGSTQYF
TRBD2 TRBJ2-7 TRBV10-3 - TGTGCCATCAGTGAGCGGGGGGGCTACGAGCAGTACTTC CAISERGGYEQYF
- TRBJ1-3 TRBV19 - TGTGCCAGTAGTATTCCGGGGAAGGGGTCTGGAAACACCATATATTTT CASSIPGKGSGNTIYF
- TRBJ1-4 TRBV18 - TGTGCCAGCTCACCAACGAGGGCAACTAATGAAAAACTGTTTTTT CASSPTRATNEKLFF
TRBD2 TRBJ2-1 TRBV10-2 - TGCGCCAGCAGGCTAGCGGGAGTCAATGAGCAGTTCTTC CASRLAGVNEQFF